The clone carrying this TCR beta chain showed up just a few times. The data derive from a study of blood T cell repertoires in COVID-19. Study background: Researchers got acute and convalescent COVID-19 samples from the United States, Italy and Spain. PBMCs, B-cell-depleted T cells, or T cells provided the cDNA or gDNA that made up the material.

Germline V gene data show CDR1 as MDHEN and CDR2 as SYDVKM. Trimming at V came to 6 bases and at J to 2 bases, leaving 4 bases not matched to a gene. CDR3 length: 14 residues. Original data processing: The assay estimated nucleated cells by amplifying reference gene primers. Libraries were prepared by immunoSEQ multiplex PCR; TCRdb keeps only in-frame clonotypes and omits some of them. The D gene and trimming were derived from the DNA, and the V and J assignments and clone size from that table. The sample shows more than 150,000 clones, around 87% of them seen only once. Seattle patient enrollment occurred during active infection, with longitudinal follow-up thereafter.

The genes are TRBV28 and TRBJ1-2, with 9 bases aligning to TRBD1. The sequenced sample consisted of peripheral blood. This receptor was identified in a man between 60 and 70 years old with COVID-19, enrolled during active disease. CDR3 DNA sequence: TGTGCCAGCAGCACTACAGGGGGCAACTATGGCTACACCTTC. Translating it yields CASSTTGGNYGYTF.